What follows describes a single T cell receptor beta chain. The data were produced by immunoSEQ multiplex PCR, yet TCRdb's version contains in-frame clones alone and is incomplete. The sample holds roughly 86,000 clones, about 92% seen once. The germline V gene has CDR1 LNHNV and CDR2 YYDKDF (reference sequence). The ends were cut back, 0 bases at V and 2 bases at J, with 10 bases in the middle. The CDR3 runs 15 residues. These data come from a study of T cell changes during pregnancy in multiple sclerosis. The V and J genes are TRBV15 and TRBJ2-5; D might be TRBD2 (5 bases). Sequencing used peripheral blood, obtained in the first trimester of pregnancy. This TCR was sampled from a female donor with multiple sclerosis, enrolled in a pregnancy study. CDR3 nucleotide sequence: TGTGCCACCAGCAGAGAGCGGGCCGGACAAGAGACCCAGTACTTC. Its translation: CATSRERAGQETQYF.